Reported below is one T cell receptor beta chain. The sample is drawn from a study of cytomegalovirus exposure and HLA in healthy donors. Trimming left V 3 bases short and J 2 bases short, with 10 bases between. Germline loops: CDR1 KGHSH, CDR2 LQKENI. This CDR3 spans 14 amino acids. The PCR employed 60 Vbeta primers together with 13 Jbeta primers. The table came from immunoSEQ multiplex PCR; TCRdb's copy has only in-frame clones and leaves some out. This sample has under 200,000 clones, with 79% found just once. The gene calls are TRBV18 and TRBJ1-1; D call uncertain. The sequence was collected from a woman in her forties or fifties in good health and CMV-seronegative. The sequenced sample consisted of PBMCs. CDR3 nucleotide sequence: TGTGCCAGCTCACCGGAACAGAAAAACACTGAAGCTTTCTTT. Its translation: CASSPEQKNTEAFF.